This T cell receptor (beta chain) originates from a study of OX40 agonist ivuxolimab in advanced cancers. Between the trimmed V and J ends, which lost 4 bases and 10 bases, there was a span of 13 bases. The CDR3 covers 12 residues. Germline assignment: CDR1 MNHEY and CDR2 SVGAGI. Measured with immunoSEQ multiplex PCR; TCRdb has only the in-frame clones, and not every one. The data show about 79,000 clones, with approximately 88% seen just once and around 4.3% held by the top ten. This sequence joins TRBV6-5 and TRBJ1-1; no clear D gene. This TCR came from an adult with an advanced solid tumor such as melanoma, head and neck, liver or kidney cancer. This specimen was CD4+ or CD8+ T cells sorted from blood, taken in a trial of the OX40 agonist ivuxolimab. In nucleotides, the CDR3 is TGTGCCAGCAGTTCCAGTCCCGGTGGAGCTTTCTTT. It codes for CASSSSPGGAFF.